The rows below give T cell receptor beta chains drawn from one sample of a study of blood T cell repertoires in COVID-19. Here immunoSEQ multiplex PCR was the method, and the copy in TCRdb shows in-frame clones only, minus some. This repertoire shows 200,000 to 250,000 clones, around nine tenths found once; its top ten account for 6.2%. The sequencing sample was made of peripheral blood. The receptors shown here come from a man aged 55-75 years who had recovered from COVID-19. Each CDR3 is given with its conserved first and last residue. The D gene is left open where the match is weak.

D gene: TRBD1
V gene: TRBV6-5
J gene: TRBJ2-7
CDR3 protein: CASRETGAYEQYF
CDR3 DNA: TGTGCCAGCAGGGAGACAGGGGCCTACGAGCAGTACTTC

D gene: NA
V gene: TRBV28
J gene: TRBJ1-5
CDR3 protein: CAIAPGFKPQHF
CDR3 DNA: TGTGCCATCGCGCCGGGGTTCAAACCCCAGCATTTT

D gene: TRBD1
V gene: TRBV5-3
J gene: TRBJ2-7
CDR3 protein: CARNGDRGPREQYF
CDR3 DNA: TGTGCCAGAAATGGAGACAGGGGACCGCGCGAGCAGTACTTC

D gene: TRBD1
V gene: TRBV11-2
J gene: TRBJ2-5
CDR3 protein: CASSLGGTGGKLETQYF
CDR3 DNA: TGTGCCAGCAGCTTGGGAGGGACAGGGGGCAAGTTGGAGACCCAGTACTTC

D gene: NA
V gene: TRBV30
J gene: TRBJ1-4
CDR3 protein: CACRRGGEKLFF
CDR3 DNA: TGTGCCTGCCGTAGGGGGGGGGAAAAACTGTTTTTT

D gene: TRBD1
V gene: TRBV7-2
J gene: TRBJ2-7
CDR3 protein: CASSLGRGLYEQYF
CDR3 DNA: TGTGCCAGCAGCTTAGGCAGGGGGCTCTACGAGCAGTACTTC

D gene: NA
V gene: TRBV6-5
J gene: TRBJ2-1
CDR3 protein: CACAGPSSYNEQFF
CDR3 DNA: TGTGCCTGCGCGGGCCCCAGCTCCTACAATGAGCAGTTCTTC

D gene: NA
V gene: TRBV11-2
J gene: TRBJ2-7
CDR3 protein: CASSLVSSYEQYF
CDR3 DNA: TGTGCCAGCAGCTTGGTCAGCTCCTACGAGCAGTACTTC

D gene: TRBD2
V gene: TRBV10-1
J gene: TRBJ2-3
CDR3 protein: CASSERTSGGRIRDTDTQYF
CDR3 DNA: TGCGCCAGCAGTGAGAGGACTAGCGGGGGGCGGATTCGTGACACAGATACGCAGTATTTT

D gene: TRBD1
V gene: TRBV19
J gene: TRBJ1-1
CDR3 protein: CASQVNRGHTEAFF
CDR3 DNA: TGTGCCAGCCAAGTAAACAGGGGGCACACTGAAGCTTTCTTT

D gene: TRBD2
V gene: TRBV3-1/TRBV3-2
J gene: TRBJ2-4
CDR3 protein: CASSQLAGGLAKNIQYF
CDR3 DNA: TGTGCCAGCAGCCAATTAGCGGGGGGGTTAGCCAAAAACATTCAGTACTTC

D gene: TRBD2
V gene: TRBV13
J gene: TRBJ2-5
CDR3 protein: CASSPGLAGEFEETQYF
CDR3 DNA: TGTGCCAGCAGCCCTGGACTAGCGGGAGAGTTTGAAGAGACCCAGTACTTC

D gene: TRBD1
V gene: TRBV5-4
J gene: TRBJ2-5
CDR3 protein: CASSSTTGGETQYF
CDR3 DNA: TGTGCCAGCAGCTCAACTACAGGGGGAGAGACCCAGTACTTC

D gene: NA
V gene: TRBV13
J gene: TRBJ1-2
CDR3 protein: CASSLAEVYGGYTF
CDR3 DNA: TGTGCCAGCAGCTTAGCAGAGGTGTACGGTGGCTACACCTTC

D gene: NA
V gene: TRBV15
J gene: TRBJ1-3
CDR3 protein: CATSSSQGFSGNTIYF
CDR3 DNA: TGTGCCACCAGCAGTTCACAGGGATTCTCTGGAAACACCATATATTTT

D gene: NA
V gene: TRBV3-1/TRBV3-2
J gene: TRBJ2-5
CDR3 protein: CASSQDRGTVRSLQETQYF
CDR3 DNA: TGTGCCAGCAGCCAAGATAGGGGGACGGTACGGTCCCTCCAAGAGACCCAGTACTTC

D gene: TRBD2
V gene: TRBV9
J gene: TRBJ2-3
CDR3 protein: CASSTAPSGTTDTQYF
CDR3 DNA: TGTGCCAGCAGCACAGCCCCCAGCGGGACGACAGATACGCAGTATTTT